This T cell receptor beta chain derives from a study of T cell responses to AZD1222 COVID-19 vaccine. Study outcomes and limitations: Unmutated regions of variants are reportedly targeted by nearly half of spike-specific TCRs.

In this sample, this clone turned up once. The antigen remains undetermined. Germline lookup yields CDR1 MDHEN and CDR2 SYDVKM. V was cut by 5 bases and J by 2 bases, with 7 bases left in between. The CDR3 loop spans 14 amino acids. Profiled with immunoSEQ multiplex PCR; TCRdb holds only in-frame clones, not every one. Among 120,000 to 150,000 clones listed, roughly 90% were seen once. The chain has TRBV28 and TRBJ2-6; D unclear. This TCR was sampled from an adult in good health. The sequences come from peripheral blood, collected on day 0 of AZD1222 vaccination. CDR3 sequence reads: CASSLSAGANVLTF. The CDR3 region has the DNA TGTGCCAGCAGTCTGTCAGCTGGGGCCAACGTCCTGACTTTC.